This is a list of T cell receptor beta chains from one sample in a study of beta chain features in type 1 diabetes. Generated by immunoSEQ multiplex PCR, the TCRdb table keeps only in-frame clones and is missing some. The top ten hold 0.06% to 0.07% of the sample, which has 450,000 to 600,000 clones, about 30% seen once. The sample consisted of naive CD4+ T cells from blood. The source is a man younger than 35 in good health. Each CDR3 is given with its conserved first and last residue. The D gene is left open where the match is weak. The listing skips clone size in some rows; elsewhere it reads once, few, many or a size class.

J: TRBJ2-7
D: -
V: TRBV5-1
size: -
CDR3: CASSLLGGSSYEQYF
DNA: TGCGCCAGCAGCTTACTCGGAGGGAGCTCCTACGAGCAGTACTTC

J: TRBJ1-2
D: -
V: TRBV5-4
size: few
CDR3: CASSLYRINYGYTF
DNA: TGTGCCAGCAGCTTGTACCGGATTAACTATGGCTACACCTTC

J: TRBJ2-1
D: -
V: TRBV5-4
size: -
CDR3: CASTVRAVSYNEQFF
DNA: TGTGCCAGCACCGTCAGGGCGGTCTCCTACAATGAGCAGTTCTTC

J: TRBJ2-3
D: -
V: TRBV9
size: -
CDR3: CASSTDGAGVIDTQYF
DNA: TGTGCCAGCAGCACGGACGGGGCCGGTGTTATAGATACGCAGTATTTT

J: TRBJ2-1
D: TRBD2
V: TRBV19
size: once
CDR3: CASTRGSFDEQFF
DNA: TGTGCCAGTACGCGCGGGAGCTTCGATGAGCAGTTCTTC

J: TRBJ2-3
D: -
V: TRBV9
size: -
CDR3: CASSHGLPGTDTQYF
DNA: TGTGCCAGCAGCCACGGGCTGCCCGGCACAGATACGCAGTATTTT

J: TRBJ2-5
D: -
V: TRBV6-1
size: -
CDR3: CASSASVGLAQETQYF
DNA: TGTGCCAGCAGTGCGTCTGTAGGTCTAGCTCAGGAGACCCAGTACTTC

J: TRBJ1-3
D: -
V: TRBV30
size: -
CDR3: CAWSTGTSGNTIYF
DNA: TGTGCCTGGAGTACAGGGACGTCTGGAAACACCATATATTTT

J: TRBJ1-4
D: -
V: TRBV14
size: -
CDR3: CASSRRTEYNEKLFF
DNA: TGTGCCAGCAGCCGAAGGACGGAGTATAATGAAAAACTGTTTTTT

J: TRBJ2-2
D: -
V: TRBV7-6
size: few
CDR3: CASSKARFPGELFF
DNA: TGTGCCAGCAGCAAAGCCAGATTTCCCGGGGAGCTGTTTTTT

J: TRBJ2-5
D: -
V: TRBV28
size: few
CDR3: CASSPDSSRTQYF
DNA: TGTGCCAGCAGTCCGGACAGCTCACGGACCCAGTACTTC

J: TRBJ2-7
D: TRBD1
V: TRBV29-1
size: few
CDR3: CSVLGTGGSPTYEQYF
DNA: TGCAGCGTACTCGGGACAGGGGGCTCCCCCACCTACGAGCAGTACTTC

J: TRBJ2-1
D: -
V: TRBV29-1
size: few
CDR3: CSVVRNSYNEQFF
DNA: TGCAGCGTTGTACGGAATTCGTACAATGAGCAGTTCTTC

J: TRBJ2-7
D: -
V: TRBV2
size: -
CDR3: CASRGVSYEQYF
DNA: TGTGCCAGCAGGGGCGTATCCTACGAGCAGTACTTC

J: TRBJ2-1
D: TRBD2
V: TRBV25-1
size: -
CDR3: CASSLEAGASYNEQFF
DNA: TGTGCCAGCAGTCTCGAAGCGGGAGCCTCCTACAATGAGCAGTTCTTC

J: TRBJ2-3
D: -
V: TRBV7-9
size: few
CDR3: CASSQRRDTDTQYF
DNA: TGTGCCAGCAGCCAAAGACGGGACACAGATACGCAGTATTTT

J: TRBJ2-7
D: TRBD2
V: TRBV30
size: -
CDR3: CAWSVGGRTNEQYF
DNA: TGTGCCTGGAGTGTAGGCGGGAGGACTAACGAGCAGTACTTC

J: TRBJ2-7
D: -
V: TRBV30
size: few
CDR3: CAWSYSAVYEQYF
DNA: TGTGCCTGGAGCTATTCCGCGGTTTACGAGCAGTACTTC

J: TRBJ2-1
D: TRBD2
V: TRBV15
size: once
CDR3: CATSRGTGTRKFF
DNA: TGTGCCACCAGCAGAGGCACAGGGACTAGAAAGTTCTTC

J: TRBJ2-1
D: -
V: TRBV11-2
size: -
CDR3: CASSFDDRDYNEQFF
DNA: TGTGCCAGCAGCTTCGACGACAGAGATTACAATGAGCAGTTCTTC

J: TRBJ1-5
D: -
V: TRBV30
size: -
CDR3: CAWSNGQGTFGNQPQHF
DNA: TGTGCCTGGAGTAACGGGCAGGGAACCTTTGGGAATCAGCCCCAGCATTTT

J: TRBJ2-7
D: -
V: TRBV13
size: few
CDR3: CASSLSVTSYEQYF
DNA: TGTGCCAGCAGCTTATCTGTGACAAGCTACGAGCAGTACTTC

J: TRBJ1-1
D: -
V: TRBV6-6
size: -
CDR3: CASSYRTEAFF
DNA: TGTGCCAGCAGTTATAGAACTGAAGCTTTCTTT

J: TRBJ1-2
D: TRBD1
V: TRBV4-1
size: -
CDR3: CASSSTGGKYGYTF
DNA: TGCGCCAGCAGCTCCACAGGGGGCAAATATGGCTACACCTTC

J: TRBJ2-6
D: TRBD1
V: TRBV7-6
size: -
CDR3: CASSSGQARSGANVLTF
DNA: TGTGCCAGCAGCTCTGGACAGGCCCGCTCTGGGGCCAACGTCCTGACTTTC

J: TRBJ2-1
D: -
V: TRBV29-1
size: -
CDR3: CSAAPSFYNEQFF
DNA: TGCAGCGCGGCGCCTAGCTTCTACAATGAGCAGTTCTTC

J: TRBJ2-3
D: -
V: TRBV29-1
size: few
CDR3: CSVDLDQDTQYF
DNA: TGCAGCGTTGACCTAGATCAAGATACGCAGTATTTT

J: TRBJ2-5
D: -
V: TRBV4-1
size: -
CDR3: CASSQGSAPETQYF
DNA: TGCGCCAGCAGCCAAGGCAGCGCCCCAGAGACCCAGTACTTC

J: TRBJ2-3
D: TRBD2
V: TRBV7-2
size: -
CDR3: CASRYGGSSDTQYF
DNA: TGTGCCAGCAGGTACGGCGGGAGCAGCGATACGCAGTATTTT